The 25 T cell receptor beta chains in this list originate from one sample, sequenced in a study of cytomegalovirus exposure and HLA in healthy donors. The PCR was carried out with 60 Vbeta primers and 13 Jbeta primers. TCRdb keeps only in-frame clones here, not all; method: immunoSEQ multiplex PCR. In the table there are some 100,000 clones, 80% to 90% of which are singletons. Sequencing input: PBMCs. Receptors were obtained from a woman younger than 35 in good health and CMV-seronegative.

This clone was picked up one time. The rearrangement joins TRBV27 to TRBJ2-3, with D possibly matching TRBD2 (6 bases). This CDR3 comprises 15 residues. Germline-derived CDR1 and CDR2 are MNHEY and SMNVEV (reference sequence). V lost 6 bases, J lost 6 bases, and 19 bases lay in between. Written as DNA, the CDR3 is TGTGCCAGCAGCTCCCTTGGCGGGGCCTCGGATACGCAGTATTTT. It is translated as CASSSLGGASDTQYF.

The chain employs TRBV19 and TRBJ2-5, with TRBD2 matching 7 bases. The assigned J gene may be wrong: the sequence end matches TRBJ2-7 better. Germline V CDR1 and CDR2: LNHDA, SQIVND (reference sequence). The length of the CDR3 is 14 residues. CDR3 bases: TGTGCCAGTAGTATCCTAGCGGCTGCCTCCGAGCAGTACTTC. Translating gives CASSILAAASEQYF.

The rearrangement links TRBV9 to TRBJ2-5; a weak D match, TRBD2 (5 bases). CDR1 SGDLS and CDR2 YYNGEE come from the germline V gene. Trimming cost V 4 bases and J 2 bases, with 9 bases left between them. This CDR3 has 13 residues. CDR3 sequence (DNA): TGTGCCAGCAGCCCTGGACTGCAAGAGACCCAGTACTTC. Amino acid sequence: CASSPGLQETQYF.

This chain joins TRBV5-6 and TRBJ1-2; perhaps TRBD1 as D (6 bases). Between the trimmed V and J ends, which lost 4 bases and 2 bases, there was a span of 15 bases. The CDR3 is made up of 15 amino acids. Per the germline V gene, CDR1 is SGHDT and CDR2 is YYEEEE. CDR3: CASSRTNRANYGYTF. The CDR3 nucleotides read TGTGCCAGCAGCCGTACTAACAGGGCCAACTATGGCTACACCTTC.

CDR3 amino acids: CASSEQGSSGNTIYF. The CDR3 DNA reads as TGTGCCAGCAGTGAACAGGGATCCTCTGGAAACACCATATATTTT. The rearrangement uses TRBV6-1 and TRBJ1-3, with D maybe TRBD1 (5 bases). The CDR3 length is 15 residues. The germline V gene has CDR1 MNHNS and CDR2 SASEGT. The V and J ends lost 2 bases and 0 bases respectively, with 8 bases between them.

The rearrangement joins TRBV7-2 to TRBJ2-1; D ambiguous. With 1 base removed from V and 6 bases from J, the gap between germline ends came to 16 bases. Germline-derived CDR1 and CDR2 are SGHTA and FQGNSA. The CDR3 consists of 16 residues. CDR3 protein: CASSLVRGLSSNEQFF. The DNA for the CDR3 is TGTGCCAGCAGCTTAGTCCGAGGTCTAAGTTCCAATGAGCAGTTCTTC.

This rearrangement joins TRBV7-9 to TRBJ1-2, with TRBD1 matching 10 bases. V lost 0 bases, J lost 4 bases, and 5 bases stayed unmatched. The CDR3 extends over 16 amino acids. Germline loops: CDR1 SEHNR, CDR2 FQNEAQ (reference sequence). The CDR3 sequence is CASSLAWTGGSYGYTF. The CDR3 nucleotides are TGTGCCAGCAGCTTAGCGTGGACAGGGGGTTCCTATGGCTACACCTTC.

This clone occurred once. The CDR3 DNA is TGTGCCAGCAGCAGGGACAGGGTCCACGAGCAGTACTTC. Translated: CASSRDRVHEQYF. The chain couples TRBV5-4 to TRBJ2-5; 9 bases are shared with TRBD1. The J call is in doubt because the DNA end fits TRBJ2-7 better. CDR1 and CDR2 (germline): SGHNT, YYREEE (reference sequence). This CDR3 is built from 13 residues.

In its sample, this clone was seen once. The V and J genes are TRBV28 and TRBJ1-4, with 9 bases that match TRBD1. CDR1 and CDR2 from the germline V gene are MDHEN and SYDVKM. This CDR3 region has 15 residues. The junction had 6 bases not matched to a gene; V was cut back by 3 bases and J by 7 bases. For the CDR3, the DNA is TGTGCCAGCAGTTTTCCGGGACAGGGACTTGAAAAACTGTTTTTT. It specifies CASSFPGQGLEKLFF.

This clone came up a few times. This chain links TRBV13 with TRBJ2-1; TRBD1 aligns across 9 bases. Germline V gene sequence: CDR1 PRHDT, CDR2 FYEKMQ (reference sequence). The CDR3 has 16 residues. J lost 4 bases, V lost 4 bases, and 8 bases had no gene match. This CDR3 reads CASSSAGTGQYNEQFF. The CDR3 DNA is TGTGCCAGCAGCTCTGCCGGGACAGGGCAATACAATGAGCAGTTCTTC.

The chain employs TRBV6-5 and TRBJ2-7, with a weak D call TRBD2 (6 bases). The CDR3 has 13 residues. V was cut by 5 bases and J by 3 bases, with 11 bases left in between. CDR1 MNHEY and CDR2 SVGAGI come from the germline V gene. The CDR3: CASSPGLSYEQYF. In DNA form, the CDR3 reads TGTGCCAGCAGTCCGGGACTTAGCTACGAGCAGTACTTC.

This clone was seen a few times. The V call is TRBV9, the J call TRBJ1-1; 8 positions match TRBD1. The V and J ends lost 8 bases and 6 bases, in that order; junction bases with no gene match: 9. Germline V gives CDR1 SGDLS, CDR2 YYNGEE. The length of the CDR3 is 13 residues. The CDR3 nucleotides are TGTGCCAGTCCCCGAGACAGGGGCCCTGAAGCTTTCTTT. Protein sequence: CASPRDRGPEAFF.

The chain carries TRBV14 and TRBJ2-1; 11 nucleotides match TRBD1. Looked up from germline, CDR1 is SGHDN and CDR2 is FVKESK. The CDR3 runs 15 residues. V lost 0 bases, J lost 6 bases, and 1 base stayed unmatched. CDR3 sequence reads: CASSQEGTGGNEQFF. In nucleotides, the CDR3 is TGTGCCAGCAGCCAAGAAGGGACAGGGGGCAATGAGCAGTTCTTC.

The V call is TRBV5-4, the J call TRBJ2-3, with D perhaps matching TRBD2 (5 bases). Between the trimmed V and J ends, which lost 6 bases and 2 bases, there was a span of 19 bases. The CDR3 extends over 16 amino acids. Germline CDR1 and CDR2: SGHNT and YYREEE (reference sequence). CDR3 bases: TGTGCCAGCACCTCCAAGGGCGAGGGAATCACAGATACGCAGTATTTT. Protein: CASTSKGEGITDTQYF. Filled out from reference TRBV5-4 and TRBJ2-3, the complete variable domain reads ETGVTQSPTHLIKTRGQQVTLRCSSQSGHNTVSWYQQALGQGPQFIFQYYREEENGRGNFPPRFSGLQFPNYSSELNVNALELDDSALYLCASTSKGEGITDTQYFGPGTRLTVL.

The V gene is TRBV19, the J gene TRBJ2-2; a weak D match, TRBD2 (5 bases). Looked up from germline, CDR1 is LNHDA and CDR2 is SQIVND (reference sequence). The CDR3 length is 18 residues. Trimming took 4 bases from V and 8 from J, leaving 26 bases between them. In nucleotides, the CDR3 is TGTGCCAGTAGTAGACATCTAGCTGACTGGGATATAATGGGGGAGCTGTTTTTT. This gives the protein CASSRHLADWDIMGELFF.

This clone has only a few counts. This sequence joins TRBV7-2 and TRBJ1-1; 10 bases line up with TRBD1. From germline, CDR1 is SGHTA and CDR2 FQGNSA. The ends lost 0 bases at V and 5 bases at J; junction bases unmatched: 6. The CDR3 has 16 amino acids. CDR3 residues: CASSLAQTGGLTEAFF. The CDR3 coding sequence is TGTGCCAGCAGCTTAGCACAGACAGGGGGCTTGACTGAAGCTTTCTTT.

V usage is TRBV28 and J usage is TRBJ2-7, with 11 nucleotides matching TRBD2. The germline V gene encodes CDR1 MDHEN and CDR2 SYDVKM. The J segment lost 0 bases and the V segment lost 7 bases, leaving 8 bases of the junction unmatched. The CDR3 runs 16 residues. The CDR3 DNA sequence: TGTGCCAGCAAGTCTAGCGGGAGGCCGAGCTCCTACGAGCAGTACTTC. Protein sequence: CASKSSGRPSSYEQYF.

The CDR3 sequence is CASSYRDRYNEQFF. In nucleotides, the CDR3 is TGTGCCAGCAGCTACCGGGACAGGTACAATGAGCAGTTCTTC. V and J are TRBV6-5 and TRBJ2-1, with 8 bases lining up with TRBD1. The germline V gene encodes CDR1 MNHEY and CDR2 SVGAGI. The CDR3 is made up of 14 amino acids. V dropped 6 bases and J dropped 4; count of bases not matched to a gene: 5.

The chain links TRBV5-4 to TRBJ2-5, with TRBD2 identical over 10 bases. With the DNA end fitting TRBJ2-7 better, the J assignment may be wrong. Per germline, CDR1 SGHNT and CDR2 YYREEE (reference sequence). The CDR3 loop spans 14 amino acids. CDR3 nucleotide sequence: TGTGCCAGCAGCTTAGGAGCGGGGGGGCTCGAGCAGTACTTC. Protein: CASSLGAGGLEQYF.

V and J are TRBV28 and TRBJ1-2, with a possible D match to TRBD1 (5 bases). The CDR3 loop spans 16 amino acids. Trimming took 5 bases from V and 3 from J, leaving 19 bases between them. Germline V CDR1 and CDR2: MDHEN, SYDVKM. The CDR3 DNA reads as TGTGCCAGCAGTCATGAACTTATAACAGGCGACTATGGCTACACCTTC. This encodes CASSHELITGDYGYTF.

The CDR3 DNA is TGTGCCAGCAGCTTATACGGGGGGGGCCCGTACGAGCAGTACTTC. Translation gives CASSLYGGGPYEQYF. The genes are TRBV13 and TRBJ2-5, with 8 bases fitting TRBD2. Judging by the DNA end, TRBJ2-7 fits better; the J call may be wrong. The CDR3 runs to 15 residues. From germline, CDR1 is PRHDT and CDR2 FYEKMQ (reference sequence).

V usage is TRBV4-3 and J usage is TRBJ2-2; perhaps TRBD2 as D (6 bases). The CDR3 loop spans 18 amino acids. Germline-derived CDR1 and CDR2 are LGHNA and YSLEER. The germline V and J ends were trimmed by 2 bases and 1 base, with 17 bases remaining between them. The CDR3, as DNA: TGCGCCAGCAGCCAAAGGCAGGGAGGCGGGGTGAACACCGGGGAGCTGTTTTTT. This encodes CASSQRQGGGVNTGELFF.

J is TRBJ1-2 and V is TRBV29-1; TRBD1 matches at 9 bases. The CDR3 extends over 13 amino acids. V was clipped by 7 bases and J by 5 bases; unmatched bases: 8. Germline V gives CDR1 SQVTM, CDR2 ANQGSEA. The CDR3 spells CSALDRGRYGYTF. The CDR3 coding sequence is TGCAGCGCCCTAGACAGGGGGAGGTATGGCTACACCTTC.

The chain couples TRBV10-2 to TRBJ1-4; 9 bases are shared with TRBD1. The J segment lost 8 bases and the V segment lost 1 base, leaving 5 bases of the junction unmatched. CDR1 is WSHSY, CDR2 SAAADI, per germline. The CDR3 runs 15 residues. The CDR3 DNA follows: TGCGCCAGCAGTGAGTTTGGGACAGGGAGAGAAAAACTGTTTTTT. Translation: CASSEFGTGREKLFF.

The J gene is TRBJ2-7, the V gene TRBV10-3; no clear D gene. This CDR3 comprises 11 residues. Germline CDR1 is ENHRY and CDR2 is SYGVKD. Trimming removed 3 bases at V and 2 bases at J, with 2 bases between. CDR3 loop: CAISDTYEQYF. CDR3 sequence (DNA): TGTGCCATCAGTGACACCTACGAGCAGTACTTC.